Shown below are 30 T cell receptor beta chains from a single sample sequenced in a study of blood T cell repertoires in COVID-19. TCRdb's copy holds only in-frame clones and misses some; the assay was immunoSEQ multiplex PCR. The table lists about 39,000 clones, approximately 80% of them singletons. Sample: peripheral blood. These receptors originate from a man aged 60 to 75 in a cohort sampled during active COVID-19.

V usage is TRBV5-8 and J usage is TRBJ1-1, with 7 positions matching TRBD1. The CDR3 sequence is 14 residues long. J gave up 5 bases and V 6 bases, and 10 bases lay outside the gene matches. Germline CDR1 reads SGHTS; CDR2 reads YDEGEE. The CDR3 reads CASIMGQLRTEAFF. The CDR3 DNA reads TGTGCCAGCATCATGGGACAGCTGCGGACTGAAGCTTTCTTT.

The chain is built from TRBV19 and TRBJ1-3; maybe TRBD1 (5 bases). Germline V gives CDR1 LNHDA, CDR2 SQIVND (reference sequence). The CDR3 contains 14 residues. The germline V and J ends were trimmed by 6 bases and 0 bases, with 9 bases remaining between them. The CDR3 region is CASSPQGSGNTIYF. In nucleotides, the CDR3 is TGTGCCAGTAGCCCCCAGGGCTCTGGAAACACCATATATTTT.

The CDR3 DNA sequence: TGTGCCAGCAGCCCCCAAGGCCTTACTATCACAGATACGCAGTATTTT. Encoded protein: CASSPQGLTITDTQYF. V and J are TRBV7-9 and TRBJ2-3; D is undetermined. The germline V gene encodes CDR1 SEHNR and CDR2 FQNEAQ (reference sequence). The CDR3 runs to 16 residues. V lost 5 bases to trimming and J lost 2 bases, with 17 bases between them.

The chain is built from TRBV5-4 and TRBJ1-1, with a tentative D call TRBD1 (6 bases). The V and J ends lost 4 bases and 3 bases respectively, with 13 bases between them. Germline CDR1 and CDR2: SGHNT and YYREEE (reference sequence). This CDR3 has 14 residues. The CDR3 sequence is CASSPSGGYTEAFF. CDR3 nucleotide sequence: TGTGCCAGCAGCCCGTCGGGGGGCTACACTGAAGCTTTCTTT. The complete variable domain, with remaining parts taken from reference TRBV5-4 and TRBJ1-1, reads ETGVTQSPTHLIKTRGQQVTLRCSSQSGHNTVSWYQQALGQGPQFIFQYYREEENGRGNFPPRFSGLQFPNYSSELNVNALELDDSALYLCASSPSGGYTEAFFGQGTRLTVV.

This chain links TRBV18 with TRBJ1-2; TRBD1 matches at 8 bases. Trimming cost V 4 bases and J 8 bases; bases outside gene matches: 6. CDR1 KGHSH and CDR2 LQKENI come from the germline V gene. This CDR3 has 13 residues. CDR3 residues: CASSLRTGSGYTF. The CDR3 nucleotides read TGTGCCAGCTCACTACGGACAGGGAGCGGCTACACCTTC. The full variable domain, rest sourced from reference TRBV18 and TRBJ1-2, is NAGVMQNPRHLVRRRGQEARLRCSPMKGHSHVYWYRQLPEEGLKFMVYLQKENIIDESGMPKERFSAEFPKEGPSILRIQQVVRGDSAAYFCASSLRTGSGYTFGSGTRLTVV.

The V and J genes are TRBV3-1 (or the pseudogene TRBV3-2) and TRBJ1-5; D not resolved. The CDR3 has 15 residues. Germline V gives CDR1 LGHDT, CDR2 YNNKEL (reference sequence). V was shortened by 0 bases and J by 1 base, with 7 bases between the two germline ends. For the CDR3, the DNA is TGTGCCAGCAGCCAAGATCTAATCAGCAATCAGCCCCAGCATTTT. Its translation: CASSQDLISNQPQHF.

This CDR3 is CASSQDQWAPDTQYF. CDR3 nucleotides: TGCGCCAGCAGCCAAGATCAATGGGCCCCAGATACGCAGTATTTT. The chain uses TRBV4-3 and TRBJ2-3, with D unclear. The V end was cut by 0 bases, the J end by 4 bases, with 11 bases between. This CDR3 region has 15 residues. CDR1 and CDR2 (germline): LGHNA, YSLEER.

This chain connects TRBV6-5 to TRBJ2-3; weak D call: TRBD1 (5 bases). The CDR3 is 13 amino acids. Trimming pared 7 bases from V and 2 bases from J, leaving 10 bases between. In germline, CDR1 is MNHEY, CDR2 SVGAGI. The CDR3 DNA reads as TGTGCCAGCACCATGACAGACACAGATACGCAGTATTTT. Residues: CASTMTDTDTQYF.

This clone came up a few times. This chain connects TRBV28 to TRBJ2-5; tentatively, D is TRBD1 (6 bases). V lost 5 bases and J lost 2, with 9 bases in between. This CDR3 is 13 amino acids long. Germline V lookup: CDR1 MDHEN, CDR2 SYDVKM. As DNA, the CDR3 is TGTGCCAGCAGTAACAGGGTTCAAGAGACCCAGTACTTC. Residues: CASSNRVQETQYF.

The chain uses TRBV5-1 and TRBJ2-3, with a possible D match to TRBD2 (6 bases). Germline V gene lookup returns CDR1 SGHRS and CDR2 YFSETQ. Trimming removed 4 bases from V and 2 bases from J, with 11 bases in between. This CDR3 contains 14 residues. CDR3 sequence: CASSQGLITDTQYF. In DNA form, the CDR3 reads TGCGCCAGCAGCCAGGGACTTATCACAGATACGCAGTATTTT. The variable domain in full, completed from reference TRBV5-1 and TRBJ2-3, reads KAGVTQTPRYLIKTRGQQVTLSCSPISGHRSVSWYQQTPGQGLQFLFEYFSETQRNKGNFPGRFSGRQFSNSRSEMNVSTLELGDSALYLCASSQGLITDTQYFGPGTRLTVL.

On this clone: One end of the junction is discordant with germline, which a read error may explain. Other DNA sequences from this sample encode an identical CDR3 as well. The CDR3 region is CASSSGDLLEQYF. DNA for the CDR3: TGTGCCAGTAGTTCCGGGGATCTGCTCGAGCAGTACTTC. The chain combines TRBV28 with TRBJ2-7, with TRBD2 as a possible D gene (5 bases). This CDR3 is 13 amino acids long. The V gene's germline CDR1 is MDHEN and CDR2 SYDVKM.

V and J are TRBV27 and TRBJ2-1; TRBD2 matches at 9 bases. Germline CDR1 MNHEY, CDR2 SMNVEV (reference sequence). V lost 3 bases to trimming and J lost 4 bases; unmatched junction nucleotides: 4. The CDR3 runs 15 residues. DNA for the CDR3: TGTGCCAGCAGTTTCGGGCGGGAGGGTTACAATGAGCAGTTCTTC. It specifies CASSFGREGYNEQFF.

The CDR3 DNA reads as TGTGCCAGCAGCTTAGAGGGACAGGCCTACAATGAGCAGTTCTTC. This codes for CASSLEGQAYNEQFF. The chain joins TRBV7-3 to TRBJ2-1, with 8 bases identical to TRBD1. The CDR3 has 15 amino acids. Germline-derived CDR1 and CDR2 are SGHTA and FQGTGA. V dropped 2 bases and J dropped 2; count of bases not matched to a gene: 2.

In DNA form, the CDR3 reads TGTGCCAGCAGCTTAATGACCGAGGGAGAACACACCTTC. Translation: CASSLMTEGEHTF. This chain links TRBV11-3 with TRBJ1-2; D remains ambiguous. V lost 2 bases, J lost 12 bases, and 16 bases lay in between. Looked up from germline, CDR1 is SGHNT and CDR2 is YENEEA. The CDR3 consists of 13 residues.

The CDR3 DNA is TGTGCCAGCAGCCGCAGGGGGCTTTCGGTCACAGATACGCAGTATTTT. It yields the protein CASSRRGLSVTDTQYF. The rearrangement links TRBV11-2 to TRBJ2-3; 8 bases match TRBD1. This CDR3 contains 16 residues. Looked up from germline, CDR1 is SGHAT and CDR2 is FQNNGV. V shed 5 bases and J 2 bases; nucleotides not matched to a gene: 9.

V usage is TRBV9 and J usage is TRBJ2-7, with D possibly TRBD1 on 6 matching bases. The CDR3 is made up of 13 amino acids. Deletions cut 4 bases from V and 5 bases from J, with 13 bases between. From germline, CDR1 is SGDLS and CDR2 YYNGEE. CDR3 in DNA: TGTGCCAGCAGCATACAGGGTGGAGACGAGCAGTACTTC. This encodes CASSIQGGDEQYF.

This clone was found a few times. The J gene is TRBJ2-2, the V gene TRBV18; D gene unclear. V was pared by 2 bases and J by 2 bases, with 6 bases between. This CDR3 region has 14 residues. CDR1 and CDR2 (germline): KGHSH, LQKENI. The CDR3 here is CASSPASNTGELFF. CDR3 nucleotide sequence: TGTGCCAGCTCACCAGCGTCTAACACCGGGGAGCTGTTTTTT.

The rearrangement uses TRBV30 and TRBJ2-5; D may be TRBD1 (6 bases). The CDR3 is 14 residues long. CDR1 and CDR2 from the germline V gene are GTSNPN and SVGIG (reference sequence). V lost 8 bases and J 4 bases, leaving 20 bases between the germline ends. CDR3 DNA: TGTGCCCTTTGGGGGCAGGGGACGGGAGAGACCCAGTACTTC. Protein: CALWGQGTGETQYF.

J is TRBJ1-2 and V is TRBV18; 9 bases match TRBD1. V shed 6 bases and J 6 bases; nucleotides not matched to a gene: 8. The CDR3 length is 14 residues. Germline CDR1 reads KGHSH; CDR2 reads LQKENI. Written as DNA, the CDR3 is TGTGCCAGCTCCCAAACAGGGGGCACGGATGGCTACACCTTC. Amino acid sequence: CASSQTGGTDGYTF.

V gene TRBV5-1 combines with J gene TRBJ2-3; no definite D call. CDR3 length equals 17 residues. Between the trimmed V and J ends, which lost 6 bases and 0 bases, there was a span of 20 bases. CDR1 is SGHRS, CDR2 YFSETQ, per germline. DNA for the CDR3: TGCGCCAGCACCCGGATTGTGCGTGGAGCTAGCACAGATACGCAGTATTTT. This codes for CASTRIVRGASTDTQYF.

The chain carries TRBV7-2 and TRBJ2-5; 7 bases agree with TRBD2. The ends lost 3 bases at V and 1 base at J; junction bases unmatched: 8. The CDR3 runs to 16 residues. In germline, CDR1 is SGHTA, CDR2 FQGNSA. The CDR3 is CASSFLGWGGQETQYF. CDR3 nucleotide sequence: TGTGCCAGCAGCTTCCTTGGGTGGGGGGGCCAAGAGACCCAGTACTTC. The whole variable domain, remainder taken from reference TRBV7-2 and TRBJ2-5, is GAGVSQSPSNKVTEKGKDVELRCDPISGHTALYWYRQSLGQGLEFLIYFQGNSAPDKSGLPSDRFSAERTGGSVSTLTIQRTQQEDSAVYLCASSFLGWGGQETQYFGPGTRLLVL.

A single count supports this clone. This chain joins TRBV20-1 and TRBJ2-3; 8 nucleotides agree with TRBD2. The V gene's germline CDR1 is DFQATT and CDR2 SNEGSKA (reference sequence). The V and J ends lost 3 bases and 1 base, in that order; junction bases with no gene match: 6. The CDR3 spans 15 residues. CDR3 amino acids: CSASRAGRGTDTQYF. CDR3 in DNA: TGCAGTGCTAGTCGGGCCGGGAGGGGCACAGATACGCAGTATTTT.

The genes are TRBV2 and TRBJ2-7; 7 bases fit TRBD2. The length of the CDR3 is 15 residues. Trimming cost V 4 bases and J 3 bases; bases outside gene matches: 9. Germline V CDR1 and CDR2: SNHLY, FYNNEI. The CDR3, as DNA: TGTGCCAGCAGTGTCGGGCTAGCGGAGATCTACGAGCAGTACTTC. Translation gives CASSVGLAEIYEQYF.

This chain joins TRBV12-5 and TRBJ2-1; 8 bases are shared with TRBD1. The CDR3 sequence is 15 residues long. The junction had 5 bases not matched to a gene; V was cut back by 1 base and J by 6 bases. Germline V CDR1 and CDR2: LGHNT, FRNRAP. CDR3 sequence: CASGLDRGVSNEQFF. The CDR3 region has the DNA TGTGCTAGTGGTTTGGACAGGGGGGTCAGCAATGAGCAGTTCTTC.

The chain has TRBV6-5 and TRBJ1-6; unclear D gene. Trimming shortened V by 6 bases and J by 0 bases, and 6 bases separated the two germline ends. CDR1 is MNHEY and CDR2 is SVGAGI in the germline V gene. This CDR3 spans 14 amino acids. CDR3 sequence (DNA): TGTGCCAGCAGAGGGAGCTCCTATAATTCACCCCTCCACTTT. Protein: CASRGSSYNSPLHF.

The CDR3 here is CASSLGRFEQYF. In DNA form, the CDR3 reads TGTGCCAGCAGCTTAGGTAGATTCGAGCAGTACTTC. The chain has TRBV7-8 and TRBJ2-7; D ambiguous. The CDR3 runs 12 residues. The germline gives CDR1 SGHVS, CDR2 FQNEAQ. The germline V and J ends were trimmed by 1 base and 6 bases, with 7 bases remaining between them.

The chain employs TRBV2 and TRBJ1-6, with 8 bases matching TRBD1. The CDR3 is 15 residues long. Per the germline V gene, CDR1 is SNHLY and CDR2 is FYNNEI. With 9 bases clipped from V and 7 bases from J, the junction kept 11 bases outside the gene matches. Here the CDR3 DNA reads TGTGCCAGGACCCTCACTACAGGGGGAAATTCACCCCTCCACTTT. It encodes CARTLTTGGNSPLHF.

This clone is medium-sized. The chain joins TRBV5-4 to TRBJ2-7; D is uncertain. V was cut by 0 bases and J by 0 bases, with 10 bases left in between. This CDR3 has 15 residues. The germline gives CDR1 SGHNT, CDR2 YYREEE (reference sequence). The CDR3 DNA reads as TGTGCCAGCAGCTTGGTTTCGGGTAGCTCCTACGAGCAGTACTTC. Protein product: CASSLVSGSSYEQYF.

This rearrangement joins TRBV21-1 to TRBJ2-7; the table's D call, TRBD1, was not checked against the DNA. TRBV21-1 is a pseudogene locus. The CDR3 has 16 amino acids. The CDR3 loop is CASSKGPGTGYYEQYF. Here the CDR3 DNA reads TGTGCCAGCAGCAAAGGCCCCGGGACAGGGTACTACGAGCAGTACTTC.

DNA for the CDR3: TGCGCCAGCAGCAGGGGCACTGAAGCTTTCTTT. This encodes CASSRGTEAFF. The rearrangement joins TRBV5-1 to TRBJ1-1; TRBD1 might be the D (5 bases). The CDR3 has 11 amino acids. Trimming took 4 bases from V and 4 from J, leaving 5 bases between them. In germline, CDR1 is SGHRS, CDR2 YFSETQ.